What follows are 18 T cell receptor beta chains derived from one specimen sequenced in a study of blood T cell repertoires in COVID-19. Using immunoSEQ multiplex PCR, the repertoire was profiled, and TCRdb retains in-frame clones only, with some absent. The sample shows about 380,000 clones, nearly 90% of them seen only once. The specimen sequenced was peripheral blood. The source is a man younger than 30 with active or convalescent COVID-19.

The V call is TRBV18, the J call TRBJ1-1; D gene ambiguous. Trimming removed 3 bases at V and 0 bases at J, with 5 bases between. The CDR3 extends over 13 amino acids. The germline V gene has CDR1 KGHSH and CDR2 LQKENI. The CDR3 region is CASSPRVNTEAFF. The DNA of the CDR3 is TGTGCCAGCTCACCGAGGGTGAACACTGAAGCTTTCTTT.

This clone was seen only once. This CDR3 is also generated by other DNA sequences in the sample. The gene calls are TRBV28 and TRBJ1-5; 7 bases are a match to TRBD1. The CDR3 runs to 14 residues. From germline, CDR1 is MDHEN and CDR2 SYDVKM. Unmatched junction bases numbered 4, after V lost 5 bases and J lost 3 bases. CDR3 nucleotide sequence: TGTGCCAGCAGTGACAGGGCTATCAATCAGCCCCAGCATTTT. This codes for CASSDRAINQPQHF.

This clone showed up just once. This CDR3 reads CASSISGTGVYGYTF. The CDR3 DNA sequence: TGTGCCAGTAGTATATCTGGGACAGGGGTGTATGGCTACACCTTC. The V and J genes are TRBV19 and TRBJ1-2, with TRBD1 matching over 10 bases. This CDR3 has 15 amino acids. Unmatched junction bases numbered 5, after V lost 2 bases and J lost 5 bases. Germline lookup yields CDR1 LNHDA and CDR2 SQIVND (reference sequence). The variable domain in full, completed from reference TRBV19 and TRBJ1-2, reads DGGITQSPKYLFRKEGQNVTLSCEQNLNHDAMYWYRQDPGQGLRLIYYSQIVNDFQKGDIAEGYSVSREKKESFPLTVTSAQKNPTAFYLCASSISGTGVYGYTFGSGTRLTVV.

The CDR3 here is CASSFIGTNEKLFF. DNA for the CDR3: TGTGCCAGCAGCTTCATCGGGACTAATGAAAAACTGTTTTTT. V is TRBV7-9 and J is TRBJ1-4; D is unresolved. Germline CDR1 reads SEHNR; CDR2 reads FQNEAQ (reference sequence). This CDR3 is built from 14 residues. The V end was cut by 3 bases, the J end by 2 bases, with 7 bases between.

The CDR3 is CASTSHSSGTNTEAFF. The CDR3 nucleotides read TGTGCCAGCACCTCTCACAGTTCGGGAACGAACACTGAAGCTTTCTTT. The V and J genes are TRBV28 and TRBJ1-1; D ambiguous. From germline, CDR1 is MDHEN and CDR2 SYDVKM. The CDR3 runs to 16 residues. Trimming removed 7 bases at V and 1 base at J, with 19 bases between.

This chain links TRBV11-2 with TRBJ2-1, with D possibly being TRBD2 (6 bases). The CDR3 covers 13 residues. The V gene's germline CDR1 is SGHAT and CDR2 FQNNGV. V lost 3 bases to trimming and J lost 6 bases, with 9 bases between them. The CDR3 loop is CASSFTGSNEQFF. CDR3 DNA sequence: TGTGCCAGCAGCTTTACCGGGAGCAATGAGCAGTTCTTC.

CDR3 sequence: CASSQDRLAGIYEQYF. Here the CDR3 DNA reads TGTGCCAGCAGCCAAGACCGACTAGCGGGGATTTACGAGCAGTACTTC. The chain joins TRBV3-1 (or the pseudogene TRBV3-2) to TRBJ2-7, with TRBD2 matching 11 bases. J lost 4 bases, V lost 0 bases, and 5 bases had no gene match. This CDR3 is built from 16 residues. Germline CDR1 is LGHDT and CDR2 is YNNKEL (reference sequence).

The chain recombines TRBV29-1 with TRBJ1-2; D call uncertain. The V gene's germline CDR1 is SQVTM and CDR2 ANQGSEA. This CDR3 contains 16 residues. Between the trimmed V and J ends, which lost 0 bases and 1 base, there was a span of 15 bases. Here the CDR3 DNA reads TGCAGCGTTGAAGACGACACCCAACAGATTAACTATGGCTACACCTTC. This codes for CSVEDDTQQINYGYTF. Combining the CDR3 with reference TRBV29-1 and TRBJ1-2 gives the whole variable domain SAVISQKPSRDICQRGTSLTIQCQVDSQVTMMFWYRQQPGQSLTLIATANQGSEATYESGFVIDKFPISRPNLTFSTLTVSNMSPEDSSIYLCSVEDDTQQINYGYTFGSGTRLTVV.

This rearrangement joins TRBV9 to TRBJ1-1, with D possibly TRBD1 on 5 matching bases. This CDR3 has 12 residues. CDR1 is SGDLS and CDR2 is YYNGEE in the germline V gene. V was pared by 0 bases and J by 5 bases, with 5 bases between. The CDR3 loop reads CASSVEGTEAFF. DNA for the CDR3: TGTGCCAGCAGCGTAGAGGGGACTGAAGCTTTCTTT. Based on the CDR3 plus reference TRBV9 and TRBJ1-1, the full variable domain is DSGVTQTPKHLITATGQRVTLRCSPRSGDLSVYWYQQSLDQGLQFLIQYYNGEERAKGNILERFSAQQFPDLHSELNLSSLELGDSALYFCASSVEGTEAFFGQGTRLTVV.

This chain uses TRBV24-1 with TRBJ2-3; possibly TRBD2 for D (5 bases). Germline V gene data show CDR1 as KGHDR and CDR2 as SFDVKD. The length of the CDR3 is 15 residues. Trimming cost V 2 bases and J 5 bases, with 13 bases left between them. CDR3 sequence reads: CATSDWQDGVDTQYF. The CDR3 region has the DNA TGTGCCACCAGTGATTGGCAGGACGGGGTAGATACGCAGTATTTT.

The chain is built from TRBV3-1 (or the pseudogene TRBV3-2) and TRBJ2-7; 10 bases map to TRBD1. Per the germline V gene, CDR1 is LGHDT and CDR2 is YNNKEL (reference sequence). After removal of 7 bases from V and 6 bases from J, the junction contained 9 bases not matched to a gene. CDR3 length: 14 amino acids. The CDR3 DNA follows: TGTGCCAGCAACCGTGGGACAGGGGTCTCCGAGCAGTACTTC. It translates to CASNRGTGVSEQYF.

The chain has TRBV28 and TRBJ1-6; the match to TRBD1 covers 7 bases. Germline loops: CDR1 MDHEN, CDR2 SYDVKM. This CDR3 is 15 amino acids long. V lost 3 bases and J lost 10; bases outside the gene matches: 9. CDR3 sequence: CASSFLGQVRSPLHF. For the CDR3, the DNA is TGTGCCAGCAGTTTCCTAGGACAGGTGCGATCACCCCTCCACTTT.

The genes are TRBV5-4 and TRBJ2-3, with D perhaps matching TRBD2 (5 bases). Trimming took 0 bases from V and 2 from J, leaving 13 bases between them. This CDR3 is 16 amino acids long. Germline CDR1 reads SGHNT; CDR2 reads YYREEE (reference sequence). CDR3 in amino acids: CASSLASERVTDTQYF. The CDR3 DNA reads TGTGCCAGCAGCTTGGCTTCGGAGAGGGTCACAGATACGCAGTATTTT. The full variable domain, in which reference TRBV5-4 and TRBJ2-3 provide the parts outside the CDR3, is ETGVTQSPTHLIKTRGQQVTLRCSSQSGHNTVSWYQQALGQGPQFIFQYYREEENGRGNFPPRFSGLQFPNYSSELNVNALELDDSALYLCASSLASERVTDTQYFGPGTRLTVL.

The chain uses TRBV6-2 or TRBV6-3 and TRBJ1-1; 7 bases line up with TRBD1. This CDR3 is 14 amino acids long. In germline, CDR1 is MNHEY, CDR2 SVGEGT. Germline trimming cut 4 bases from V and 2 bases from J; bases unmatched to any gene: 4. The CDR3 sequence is CASSSGQINTEAFF. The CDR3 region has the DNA TGTGCCAGCAGTTCGGGACAGATAAACACTGAAGCTTTCTTT.

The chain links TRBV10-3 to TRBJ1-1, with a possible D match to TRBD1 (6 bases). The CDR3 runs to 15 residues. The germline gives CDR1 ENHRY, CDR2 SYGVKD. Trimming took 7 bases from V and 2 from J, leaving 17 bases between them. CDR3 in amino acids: CAIKLQGGGNTEAFF. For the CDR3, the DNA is TGTGCCATCAAATTACAGGGCGGTGGTAACACTGAAGCTTTCTTT.

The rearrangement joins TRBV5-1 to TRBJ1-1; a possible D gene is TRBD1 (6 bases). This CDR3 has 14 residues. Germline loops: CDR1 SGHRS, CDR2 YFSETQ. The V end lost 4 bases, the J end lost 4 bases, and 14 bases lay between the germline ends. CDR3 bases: TGCGCCAGCAGCGGGTGGACAGCAAGCACTGAAGCTTTCTTT. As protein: CASSGWTASTEAFF.

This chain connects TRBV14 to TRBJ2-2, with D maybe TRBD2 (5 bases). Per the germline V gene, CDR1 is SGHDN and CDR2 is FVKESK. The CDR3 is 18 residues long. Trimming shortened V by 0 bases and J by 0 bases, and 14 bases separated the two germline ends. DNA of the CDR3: TGTGCCAGCAGCCAAGATCGTTTCGCGGGCCCGAACACCGGGGAGCTGTTTTTT. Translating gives CASSQDRFAGPNTGELFF. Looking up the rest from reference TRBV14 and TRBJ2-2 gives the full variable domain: EAGVTQFPSHSVIEKGQTVTLRCDPISGHDNLYWYRRVMGKEIKFLLHFVKESKQDESGMPNNRFLAERTGGTYSTLKVQPAELEDSGVYFCASSQDRFAGPNTGELFFGEGSRLTVL.

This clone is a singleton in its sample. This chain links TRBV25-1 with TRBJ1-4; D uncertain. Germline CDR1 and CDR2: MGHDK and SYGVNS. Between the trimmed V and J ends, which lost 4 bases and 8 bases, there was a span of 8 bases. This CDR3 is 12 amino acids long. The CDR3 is CASSGHKEKLFF. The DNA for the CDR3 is TGTGCCAGCAGTGGACACAAGGAAAAACTGTTTTTT.